These 20 T cell receptor beta chains were sequenced from one sample in a study of T-cell reconstitution after alpha-beta-depleted transplantation in children. Unique molecular identifiers were incorporated when the TCRbeta library was constructed. TCRdb recomputed calls from the PCR reads with MiXCR, one row per CDR3 protein. The data contain a few hundred thousand distinct CDR3 sequences, 23% of them seen just once; the ten biggest clones take up about 10%. Sequenced here: PBMCs, mostly from graft donor cells, sampled 180 days after TCRalphabeta/CD19-depleted stem cell transplant. Every receptor here comes from a male patient aged 10 to 17 who had a stem cell transplant for acute lymphoblastic leukemia, so the T cells may come from the graft donor.

The chain has TRBV20-1 and TRBJ1-2, with D possibly being TRBD1 (5 bases). V was trimmed by 6 bases and J by 4 bases, leaving 21 bases between them. The CDR3 spans 15 residues. Germline-derived CDR1 and CDR2 are DFQATT and SNEGSKA (reference sequence). CDR3 residues: CSAFRDGSGSYGYTF. The CDR3, as DNA: TGCAGTGCATTCCGGGACGGCTCTGGTTCCTATGGCTACACCTTC.

V is TRBV5-6 and J is TRBJ2-5; no reliable D call. Germline CDR1 reads SGHDT; CDR2 reads YYEEEE. This CDR3 has 13 residues. Trimming cost V 2 bases and J 5 bases, with 10 bases left between them. The CDR3 is CASSLIPAETQYF. CDR3 bases: TGTGCCAGCAGCTTAATTCCGGCGGAGACCCAGTACTTC.

The chain joins TRBV2 to TRBJ2-5, with 15 nucleotides matching TRBD2. CDR1 and CDR2 from the germline V gene are SNHLY and FYNNEI. The CDR3 totals 16 residues. The V and J ends lost 4 bases and 1 base, in that order; junction bases with no gene match: 1. CDR3: CASSGGLAGGQETQYF. The CDR3 DNA reads as TGTGCCAGCAGTGGGGGACTAGCGGGAGGCCAAGAGACCCAGTACTTC.

The chain is built from TRBV29-1 and TRBJ2-1; a weak D match, TRBD1 (5 bases). V was trimmed by 4 bases and J by 7 bases, leaving 20 bases between them. The CDR3 has 15 residues. CDR1 is SQVTM, CDR2 ANQGSEA, per germline. The CDR3 nucleotides are TGCAGCGTTGGCCCGACTGAGACAGCATATAATGAGCAGTTCTTC. Amino acid sequence: CSVGPTETAYNEQFF.

The chain joins TRBV29-1 to TRBJ2-1; 12 bases line up with TRBD2. The CDR3 totals 15 residues. Germline loops: CDR1 SQVTM, CDR2 ANQGSEA. Trimming at V came to 0 bases and at J to 7 bases, leaving 4 bases not matched to a gene. The CDR3 loop is CSVEEASGRGNEQFF. As DNA, the CDR3 is TGCAGCGTTGAAGAGGCTAGCGGGAGGGGGAATGAGCAGTTCTTC.

This clonotype was recorded a few times. The chain joins TRBV4-1 to TRBJ2-7, with TRBD2 matching 10 bases. CDR1 MGHRA and CDR2 YSYEKL come from the germline V gene. The CDR3 is made up of 16 amino acids. The junction had 4 bases not matched to a gene; V was cut back by 1 base and J by 1 base. The chain's CDR3 is CASSQVTSGTSYEQYF. The CDR3 DNA reads TGCGCCAGCAGCCAAGTAACTAGCGGGACGTCCTACGAGCAGTACTTC.

The chain employs TRBV18 and TRBJ1-1; unclear D gene. Trimming pared 0 bases from V and 1 base from J, leaving 6 bases between. CDR3 length: 14 amino acids. Germline V lookup: CDR1 KGHSH, CDR2 LQKENI. CDR3 loop: CASSPPFGNTEAFF. In DNA, the CDR3 is TGTGCCAGCTCACCACCTTTTGGGAACACTGAAGCTTTCTTT.

This clonotype was detected only a few times. This chain links TRBV4-1 with TRBJ2-7; 8 bases fit TRBD1. The CDR3 is 15 amino acids. The ends lost 3 bases at V and 4 bases at J; junction bases unmatched: 8. Germline assignment: CDR1 MGHRA and CDR2 YSYEKL. CDR3 amino acids: CASSQGDRRGYEQYF. In DNA form, the CDR3 reads TGCGCCAGCAGCCAGGGGGACAGGAGAGGTTACGAGCAGTACTTC.

In its sample, this clonotype was seen a few times. The genes are TRBV11-2 and TRBJ1-2; TRBD1 might be the D (6 bases). Germline CDR1 reads SGHAT; CDR2 reads FQNNGV. The CDR3 spans 12 residues. Trimming removed 3 bases at V and 6 bases at J, with 8 bases between. DNA of the CDR3: TGTGCCAGCAGCTTGGGGACAAATGGCTACACCTTC. Translated, it gives CASSLGTNGYTF. The full variable domain, completed using reference TRBV11-2 and TRBJ1-2, is EAGVAQSPRYKIIEKRQSVAFWCNPISGHATLYWYQQILGQGPKLLIQFQNNGVVDDSQLPKDRFSAERLKGVDSTLKIQPAKLEDSAVYLCASSLGTNGYTFGSGTRLTVV.

This clonotype was recorded only once. The chain uses TRBV15 and TRBJ2-7, with a weak D call TRBD2 (7 bases). The ends were cut back, 0 bases at V and 6 bases at J, with 21 bases in the middle. This CDR3 spans 17 amino acids. Germline V CDR1 and CDR2: LNHNV, YYDKDF (reference sequence). CDR3 region: CATSRDGGWGGASEQYF. CDR3 DNA sequence: TGTGCCACCAGCAGAGATGGGGGCTGGGGGGGGGCGAGCGAGCAGTACTTC. Combining the CDR3 with reference TRBV15 and TRBJ2-7 gives the whole variable domain DAMVIQNPRYQVTQFGKPVTLSCSQTLNHNVMYWYQQKSSQAPKLLFHYYDKDFNNEADTPDNFQSRRPNTSFCFLDIRSPGLGDTAMYLCATSRDGGWGGASEQYFGPGTRLTVT.

Only a few counts were recorded for this clonotype. The chain combines TRBV5-6 with TRBJ2-7; either TRBD1 or TRBD2 may fit D (5 bases each). Trimming removed 1 base from V and 6 bases from J, with 11 bases in between. The CDR3 has 13 amino acids. Per germline, CDR1 SGHDT and CDR2 YYEEEE. The chain's CDR3 is CASSLILGREQYF. CDR3 sequence (DNA): TGTGCCAGCAGCTTGATCTTGGGACGCGAGCAGTACTTC.

This chain links TRBV10-1 with TRBJ2-2; TRBD2 agrees at 9 bases. Germline values: CDR1 WNHNN, CDR2 SYGVQD (reference sequence). The CDR3 totals 19 residues. J lost 5 bases, V lost 4 bases, and 17 bases had no gene match. The CDR3 sequence is CASSAGGRAITGTTGELFF. CDR3 in DNA: TGCGCCAGCAGTGCGGGCGGGAGGGCGATCACAGGGACAACCGGGGAGCTGTTTTTT.

This clonotype was observed a few times. The CDR3 is CSARTGWTEAFF. CDR3 nucleotides: TGCAGTGCTCGGACAGGGTGGACTGAAGCTTTCTTT. The V and J genes are TRBV20-1 and TRBJ1-1, with TRBD1 matching 8 bases. CDR3 length equals 12 residues. With 5 bases clipped from V and 5 bases from J, the junction kept 4 bases outside the gene matches. CDR1 is DFQATT, CDR2 SNEGSKA, per germline (reference sequence).

V and J are TRBV5-6 and TRBJ2-7, with 10 bases that match TRBD2. CDR3 size: 16 residues. The V gene end was trimmed by 0 bases and the J gene end by 2 bases; junction bases not matched to a gene: 5. In germline, CDR1 is SGHDT, CDR2 YYEEEE. The CDR3 DNA is TGTGCCAGCAGCTTGGCGCGGACTAGCGGAGCCTACGAGCAGTACTTC. The encoded protein is CASSLARTSGAYEQYF. Using reference TRBV5-6 and TRBJ2-7 for the parts outside the CDR3, the full variable domain is DAGVTQSPTHLIKTRGQQVTLRCSPKSGHDTVSWYQQALGQGPQFIFQYYEEEERQRGNFPDRFSGHQFPNYSSELNVNALLLGDSALYLCASSLARTSGAYEQYFGPGTRLTVT.

There are a few counts of this clonotype. This chain links TRBV28 with TRBJ2-3; 9 bases fit TRBD1. Germline CDR1 reads MDHEN; CDR2 reads SYDVKM. The J segment lost 2 bases and the V segment lost 5 bases, leaving 11 bases of the junction unmatched. The CDR3 extends over 17 amino acids. The CDR3 nucleotides are TGTGCCAGCAGTCCGGGACAGGGTCTCCCCCACACAGATACGCAGTATTTT. Translation gives CASSPGQGLPHTDTQYF.

The chain links TRBV5-6 to TRBJ2-1, with D perhaps TRBD2 (6 bases). The germline V and J ends were trimmed by 0 bases and 4 bases, with 11 bases remaining between them. The CDR3 spans 15 residues. Germline V lookup: CDR1 SGHDT, CDR2 YYEEEE. The CDR3 protein is CASSLDWTKYNEQFF. The CDR3, as DNA: TGTGCCAGCAGCTTGGACTGGACTAAATACAATGAGCAGTTCTTC.

This chain links TRBV7-8 with TRBJ2-1; 9 bases map to TRBD2. The V gene end was trimmed by 5 bases and the J gene end by 5 bases; junction bases not matched to a gene: 7. The CDR3 extends over 15 amino acids. Germline CDR1 SGHVS, CDR2 FQNEAQ. CDR3 sequence: CASSPSRTSDNEQFF. DNA of the CDR3: TGTGCCAGCAGCCCCTCTCGGACTAGCGACAATGAGCAGTTCTTC.

This chain uses TRBV20-1 with TRBJ2-7, with D possibly TRBD1 on 5 matching bases. Germline V CDR1 and CDR2: DFQATT, SNEGSKA (reference sequence). The CDR3 is 18 amino acids. V was shortened by 0 bases and J by 2 bases, with 23 bases between the two germline ends. The CDR3 spells CSARDRPVGLLLTYEQYF. The CDR3 bases are TGCAGTGCTAGAGATAGGCCTGTGGGGCTCCTGCTTACCTACGAGCAGTACTTC.

This clonotype was counted between two and nine times. This chain connects TRBV20-1 to TRBJ2-7; 10 bases fit TRBD2. This CDR3 comprises 15 residues. CDR1 is DFQATT and CDR2 is SNEGSKA in the germline V gene (reference sequence). Trimming took 4 bases from V and 5 from J; bases not matched to a gene: 11. The DNA of the CDR3 is TGCAGTGCTAATTACCGGCCTAGCGGGAGTGACGAGCAGTACTTC. As protein: CSANYRPSGSDEQYF.

This clonotype has a handful of counts. The V and J genes are TRBV20-1 and TRBJ2-1, with D possibly matching TRBD1 (6 bases). CDR1 is DFQATT and CDR2 is SNEGSKA in the germline V gene (reference sequence). Trimming took off 5 bases at V and 9 bases at J, with 14 bases between the two ends. The CDR3 runs to 12 residues. In DNA form, the CDR3 reads TGCAGTGCTTTAAACAGGGTCGGTGAGCAGTTCTTC. It translates to CSALNRVGEQFF.